This T cell receptor (beta chain) comes out of a study of tumor-infiltrating lymphocytes in oesophageal squamous cell carcinoma. This clonotype was seen only once. Likely a read error: the CDR3 ends without its conserved phenylalanine or tryptophan. The limits of the CDR3 on the DNA are not certain, so only TCRdb's listed CDR3 is given. Counting both end residues, the CDR3 totals 9 amino acids. Germline V gene data show CDR1 as SEHNR and CDR2 as FQNEAQ (reference sequence). TCRdb re-called the PCR reads through MiXCR, storing one row per CDR3 protein. Counted here are over 10,000 distinct CDR3 sequences, about half occurring once; the ten biggest clones make up about 15%.

This sequence joins TRBV7-9 and TRBJ2-6; the D call in the table, TRBD1, was not verified against the DNA. The specimen sequenced was normal esophageal tissue next to the tumor. This clonotype was sampled from a male donor with esophageal squamous cell carcinoma. This CDR3 reads CASSPPPGQ.